Sequencing of this T cell receptor (beta chain) was carried out in a study of blood T cell repertoires in COVID-19. Across the whole study: Italy, Spain and the United States were the sources of the convalescent and acute COVID-19 samples. T cells, B-cell-depleted T cells, or PBMCs provided the cDNA or gDNA that served as material.

The CDR3 consists of 16 residues. V was clipped by 1 base and J by 6 bases; unmatched bases: 6. The V gene's germline CDR1 is SGHRS and CDR2 YFSETQ. Original analysis: Estimation of nucleated cell counts relied on the amplification of reference gene primers. Some clones are missing from TCRdb's copy, which holds only in-frame ones; the method was immunoSEQ multiplex PCR. V and J calls and clone size come straight from that table; D and trimming were deduced from the DNA. Among approximately 70,000 clones listed, about 80% were seen once. The TCR originated in an older woman with acute or convalescent COVID-19. The sequenced sample was peripheral blood. The rearrangement links TRBV5-1 to TRBJ2-1; 11 nucleotides line up with TRBD2. The CDR3 is CASSLMASGGTNEQFF. The CDR3 DNA reads TGCGCCAGCAGCTTGATGGCTAGCGGGGGGACCAATGAGCAGTTCTTC.